The rows below give T cell receptor beta chains drawn from one sample of a study of identical twins. TCRdb redid the calling of the 5' RACE reads with MiXCR, one entry per CDR3 protein. The sample lists about 480,000 distinct CDR3 sequences; 13% to 15% were seen once. The sample was also reused in another study, on yellow fever vaccine responses in identical twins.

Sequenced: CD4+ T cells sorted from blood. The receptor source for this set is a woman younger than 30 in good health. Both conserved end residues are part of each CDR3. A D gene is named only where the DNA matches it firmly. Some rows have no size entry. The others give once, few or many, or a class for an expanded clone.

size,D,V,J,DNA,CDR3
-,TRBD2,TRBV29-1,TRBJ2-7,TGCAGCGCCCTAGCGGGATCCTCCTACGAGCAGTACTTC,CSALAGSSYEQYF
few,TRBD2,TRBV11-2,TRBJ2-7,TGTGCCAGCAGCTTAGGACCACTAGCGGGCGCCAGCTCCTACGAGCAGTACTTC,CASSLGPLAGASSYEQYF
few,-,TRBV20-1,TRBJ1-2,TGCAGTGCTGGCGACAGTATCGCTAACTATGGCTACACCTTC,CSAGDSIANYGYTF
many,TRBD1,TRBV15,TRBJ2-1,TGTGCCACCAGCCAGGGACAGGGGTCCTACAATGAGCAGTTCTTC,CATSQGQGSYNEQFF
-,TRBD2,TRBV29-1,TRBJ2-3,TGCAGCGTTGATGGGACTAGCGGGAGGACCCGAACTAGCACAGATACGCAGTATTTT,CSVDGTSGRTRTSTDTQYF
few,TRBD1,TRBV20-1,TRBJ1-4,TGCAGTGCTAGAGTCCCGGGACAGGGGGCGGCCGAAAAACTGTTTTTT,CSARVPGQGAAEKLFF
few,TRBD1,TRBV6-2/TRBV6-3,TRBJ1-5,TGTGCCAGCAGGATGACAGGGGATAGCAATCAGCCCCAGCATTTT,CASRMTGDSNQPQHF
few,TRBD1,TRBV7-8,TRBJ2-2,TGTGCCAGCAGCAACCCCCAGGGGGCGGATACTACCGGGGAGCTGTTTTTT,CASSNPQGADTTGELFF
-,-,TRBV3-1,TRBJ2-1,TGTGCCAGCAGCCAATGGCGGGGGCGCTACAATGAGCAGTTCTTC,CASSQWRGRYNEQFF
few,TRBD2,TRBV24-1,TRBJ2-5,TGTGCCACCAGTGAACCAACCCCTAGCGGAGGTCAAGAGACCCAGTACTTC,CATSEPTPSGGQETQYF
few,-,TRBV10-2,TRBJ2-3,TGCGCCAGCCCCGGGGCAGACCATACTCACAGCACAGATACGCAGTATTTT,CASPGADHTHSTDTQYF
-,-,TRBV27,TRBJ2-7,TGTGCCAGCAGTCGGGACGCCGGCTACGAGCAGTACTTC,CASSRDAGYEQYF
few,TRBD1,TRBV6-2/TRBV6-3,TRBJ2-7,TGTGCCACCCAACGTTGGACAGGGCAGACCTACGAGCAGTACTTC,CATQRWTGQTYEQYF
-,-,TRBV29-1,TRBJ2-1,TGCAGCGCCCACGGAGGAGGTTCGAATGAGCAGTTCTTC,CSAHGGGSNEQFF
many,TRBD1,TRBV7-2,TRBJ1-4,TGTGCCAGCAGTTGGGGGCAGGGGGCAGGTGAAAAACTGTTTTTT,CASSWGQGAGEKLFF
few,-,TRBV7-2,TRBJ2-7,TGTGCCAGCAGCCACGACAGATCCTACGAGCAGTACTTC,CASSHDRSYEQYF
-,-,TRBV9,TRBJ1-5,TGTGCCAGCAGGCCAGGGCTGGGTCAGCCCCAGCATTTT,CASRPGLGQPQHF
many,TRBD1,TRBV3-1,TRBJ2-1,TGTGCCAGCAGCCGAGACAGGGGTTCCTACAATGAGCAGTTCTTC,CASSRDRGSYNEQFF
-,TRBD2,TRBV5-6,TRBJ2-1,TGTGCCAGCAGCTTGATCCTAGCGGGGGGGAGCTCCTACAATGAGCAGTTCTTC,CASSLILAGGSSYNEQFF
-,-,TRBV3-1,TRBJ2-3,TGTGCCAGCAGCCACGAGGGCACAGATACGCAGTATTTT,CASSHEGTDTQYF
few,-,TRBV12-3/TRBV12-4,TRBJ2-3,TGTGCCAGCAGCCTAAGTAGGCCACCCCTTAGGTCAGATACGCAGTATTTT,CASSLSRPPLRSDTQYF
many,-,TRBV12-3/TRBV12-4,TRBJ2-7,TGTGCCAGCAGTTTAACACACGGGAGCGAGCAGTACTTC,CASSLTHGSEQYF